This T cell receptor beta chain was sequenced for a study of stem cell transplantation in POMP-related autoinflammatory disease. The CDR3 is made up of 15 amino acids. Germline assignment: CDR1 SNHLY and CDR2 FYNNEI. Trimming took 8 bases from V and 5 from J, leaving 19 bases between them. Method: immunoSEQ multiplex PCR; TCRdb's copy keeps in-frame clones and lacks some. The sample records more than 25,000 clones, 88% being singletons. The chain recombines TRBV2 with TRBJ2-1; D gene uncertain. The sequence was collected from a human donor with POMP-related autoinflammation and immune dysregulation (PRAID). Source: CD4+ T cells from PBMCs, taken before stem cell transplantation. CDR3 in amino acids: CASHARGRLHNEQFF. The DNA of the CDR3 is TGTGCCAGCCACGCCCGCGGTAGACTTCACAATGAGCAGTTCTTC. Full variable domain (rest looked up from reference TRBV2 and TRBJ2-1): EPEVTQTPSHQVTQMGQEVILRCVPISNHLYFYWYRQILGQKVEFLVSFYNNEISEKSEIFDDQFSVERPDGSNFTLKIRSTKLEDSAMYFCASHARGRLHNEQFFGPGTRLTVL.